What follows is one TCR beta chain and its context. Given a much more abundant clone one base away, this may be a read error. Every donor provided around 9.3 milliliters of peripheral blood. Trimming removed 2 bases at V and 13 bases at J, with 21 bases between. CDR1 and CDR2 (germline): KGHSH, LQKENI. This CDR3 is 15 amino acids long. A second roughly 6 to 12 cycle PCR used barcoded and J-beta primers. Researchers report that a template-switch adaptor with 12 random nucleotides tagged each cDNA molecule. TCRdb recomputed calls from the 5' RACE reads with MiXCR, one row per CDR3 protein. The repertoire holds hundreds of thousands of distinct CDR3 sequences, 29% seen once, with 17% in the top ten. These data come from a study of blood T cells in healthy people across ages. Turning to the study itself: Template-switching capture recovered about one barcoded beta molecule per two T cells.

The genes are TRBV18 and TRBJ2-4; no firm D call. The specimen sequenced was blood. This TCR was recovered from a woman older than 75 in good health. This chain's CDR3 is CASSPSQSSYNEQYF. The CDR3 coding sequence is TGTGCCAGCTCACCAAGTCAGAGCTCCTACAATGAGCAGTACTTC.